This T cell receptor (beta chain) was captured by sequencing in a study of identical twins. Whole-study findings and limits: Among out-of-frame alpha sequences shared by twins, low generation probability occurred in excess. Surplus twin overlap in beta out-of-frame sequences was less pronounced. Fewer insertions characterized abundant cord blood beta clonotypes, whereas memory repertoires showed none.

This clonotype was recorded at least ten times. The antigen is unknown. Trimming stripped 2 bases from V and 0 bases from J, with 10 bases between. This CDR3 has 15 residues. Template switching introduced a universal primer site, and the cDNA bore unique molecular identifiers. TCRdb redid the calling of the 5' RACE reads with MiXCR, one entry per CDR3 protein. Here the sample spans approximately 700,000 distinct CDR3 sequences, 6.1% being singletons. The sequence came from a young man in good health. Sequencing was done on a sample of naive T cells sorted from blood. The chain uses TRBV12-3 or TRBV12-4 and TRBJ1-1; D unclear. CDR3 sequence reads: CASSLTSTVNTEAFF. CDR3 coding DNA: TGTGCCAGCAGTTTAACGTCGACGGTGAACACTGAAGCTTTCTTT.